This TCR beta chain comes out of a study of T cell repertoires in cytomegalovirus infection. For the study at large: The public TCR beta signatures pointed to both CMV infection and matching HLA type. Notes on the study in general: Cumulative public TCR beta family frequency identified carriers of CMV plus the relevant HLA. The study found HLA-C-restricted CMV-specific TCR beta clonotypes dominating the ex vivo response.

Concerning this clonotype itself: Its antigen is not known.

Deletions cut 3 bases from V and 6 bases from J, with 11 bases between. The germline V gene encodes CDR1 ENHRY and CDR2 SYGVKD. This CDR3 comprises 13 residues. Using its own MiXCR run on the reads, TCRdb lists one record per CDR3 protein. Here the sample spans about 310,000 distinct CDR3 sequences, about a sixth being singletons. This clonotype was sampled from a human donor in good health (CMV status not recorded). Some clones in this sample may be carry-over from other donors' samples. The chain has TRBV10-3 and TRBJ1-1; tentative D call: TRBD1 (5 bases). Material for sequencing was PBMCs. CDR3 nucleotide sequence: TGTGCCATCAGTGAACAGGTTATCGCTGAAGCTTTCTTT. It yields the protein CAISEQVIAEAFF.